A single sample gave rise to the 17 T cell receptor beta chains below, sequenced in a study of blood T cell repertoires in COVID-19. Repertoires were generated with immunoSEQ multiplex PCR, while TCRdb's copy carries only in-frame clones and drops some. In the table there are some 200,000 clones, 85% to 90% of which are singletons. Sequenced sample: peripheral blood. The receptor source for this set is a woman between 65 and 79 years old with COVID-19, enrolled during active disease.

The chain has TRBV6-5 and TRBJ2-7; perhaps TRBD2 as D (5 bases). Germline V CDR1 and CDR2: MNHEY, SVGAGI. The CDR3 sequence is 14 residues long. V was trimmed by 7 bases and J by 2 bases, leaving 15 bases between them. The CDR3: CASMTVRGTYEQYF. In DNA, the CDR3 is TGTGCCAGCATGACGGTCCGGGGTACCTACGAGCAGTACTTC.

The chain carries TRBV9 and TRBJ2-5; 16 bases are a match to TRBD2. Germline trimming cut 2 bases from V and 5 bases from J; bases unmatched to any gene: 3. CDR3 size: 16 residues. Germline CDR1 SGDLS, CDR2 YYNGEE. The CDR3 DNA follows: TGTGCCAGCAGCGTTTTGGGACTAGCGGGAGGGGAGACCCAGTACTTC. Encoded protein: CASSVLGLAGGETQYF.

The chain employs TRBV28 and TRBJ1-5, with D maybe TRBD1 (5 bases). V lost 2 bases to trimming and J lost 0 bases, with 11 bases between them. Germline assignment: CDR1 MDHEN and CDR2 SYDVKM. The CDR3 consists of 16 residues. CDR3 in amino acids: CASSLPDTDSNQPQHF. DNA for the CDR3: TGTGCCAGCAGTTTACCGGACACGGATAGCAATCAGCCCCAGCATTTT.

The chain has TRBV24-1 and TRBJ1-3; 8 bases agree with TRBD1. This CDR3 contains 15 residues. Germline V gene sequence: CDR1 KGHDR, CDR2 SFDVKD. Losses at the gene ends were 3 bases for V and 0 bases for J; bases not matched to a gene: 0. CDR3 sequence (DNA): TGTGCCACCAGTGATCAGGGGGCCTCTGGAAACACCATATATTTT. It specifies CATSDQGASGNTIYF.

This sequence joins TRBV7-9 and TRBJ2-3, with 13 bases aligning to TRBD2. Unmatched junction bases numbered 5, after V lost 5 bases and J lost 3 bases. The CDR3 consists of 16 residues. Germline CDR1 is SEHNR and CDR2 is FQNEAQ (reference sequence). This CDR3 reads CASSTGLAGETDTQYF. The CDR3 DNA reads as TGTGCCAGCAGCACCGGACTAGCGGGAGAGACAGATACGCAGTATTTT.

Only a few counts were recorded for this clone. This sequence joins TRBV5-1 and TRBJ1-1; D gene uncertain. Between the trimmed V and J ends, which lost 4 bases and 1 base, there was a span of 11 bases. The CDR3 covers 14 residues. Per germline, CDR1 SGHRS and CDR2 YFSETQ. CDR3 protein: CASSLSQRNTEAFF. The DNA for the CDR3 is TGCGCCAGCAGCCTCTCACAGAGGAACACTGAAGCTTTCTTT.

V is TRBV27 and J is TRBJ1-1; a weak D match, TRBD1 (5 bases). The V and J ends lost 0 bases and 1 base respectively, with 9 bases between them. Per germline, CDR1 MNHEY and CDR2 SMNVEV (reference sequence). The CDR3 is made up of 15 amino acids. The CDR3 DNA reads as TGTGCCAGCAGTTTATCGCAGGGCCGGAACACTGAAGCTTTCTTT. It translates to CASSLSQGRNTEAFF.

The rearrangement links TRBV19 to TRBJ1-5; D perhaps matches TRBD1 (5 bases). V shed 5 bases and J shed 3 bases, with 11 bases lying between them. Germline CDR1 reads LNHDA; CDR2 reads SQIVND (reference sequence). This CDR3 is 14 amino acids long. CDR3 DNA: TGTGCCAGTAGTGTTACAGGTTCCAATCAGCCCCAGCATTTT. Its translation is CASSVTGSNQPQHF.

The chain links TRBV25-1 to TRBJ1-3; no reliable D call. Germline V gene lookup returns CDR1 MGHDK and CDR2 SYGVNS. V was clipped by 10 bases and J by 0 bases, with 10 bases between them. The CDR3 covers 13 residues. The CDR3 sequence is CATSLSSGNTIYF. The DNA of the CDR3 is TGTGCCACCTCCCTCTCCTCTGGAAACACCATATATTTT.

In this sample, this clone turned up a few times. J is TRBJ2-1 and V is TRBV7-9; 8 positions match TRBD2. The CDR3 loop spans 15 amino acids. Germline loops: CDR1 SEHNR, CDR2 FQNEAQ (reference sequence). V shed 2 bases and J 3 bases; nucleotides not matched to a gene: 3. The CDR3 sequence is CASSLRTSFYNEQFF. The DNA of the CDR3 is TGTGCCAGCAGCTTAAGGACTAGCTTCTACAATGAGCAGTTCTTC.

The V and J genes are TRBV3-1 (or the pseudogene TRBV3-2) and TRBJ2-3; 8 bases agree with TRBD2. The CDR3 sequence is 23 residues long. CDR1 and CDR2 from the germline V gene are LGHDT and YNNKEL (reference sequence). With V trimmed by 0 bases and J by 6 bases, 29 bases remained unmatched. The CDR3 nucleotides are TGTGCCAGCAGCCAAGATAGTTTAGTTTTTAGCGGGATCCCGACGCCGGTTGTGGATACGCAGTATTTT. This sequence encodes CASSQDSLVFSGIPTPVVDTQYF.

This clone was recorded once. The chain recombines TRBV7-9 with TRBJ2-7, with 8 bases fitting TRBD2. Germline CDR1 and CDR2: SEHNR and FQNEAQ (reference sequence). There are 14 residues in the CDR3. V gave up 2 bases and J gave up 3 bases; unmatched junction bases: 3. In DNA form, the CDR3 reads TGTGCCAGCAGCTTATCGGGAGGGATCTACGAGCAGTACTTC. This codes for CASSLSGGIYEQYF.

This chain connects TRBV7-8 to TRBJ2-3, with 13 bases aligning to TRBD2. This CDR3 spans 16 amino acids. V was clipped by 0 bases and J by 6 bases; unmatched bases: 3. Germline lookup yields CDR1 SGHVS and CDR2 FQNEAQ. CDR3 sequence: CASSLALAGGTDTQYF. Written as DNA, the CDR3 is TGTGCCAGCAGCTTAGCACTAGCGGGAGGGACCGATACGCAGTATTTT.

CDR3 in DNA: TGTGCCAGCGGAAGAACAGGGGCTGAAGCTTTCTTT. Translation: CASGRTGAEAFF. This sequence joins TRBV6-5 and TRBJ1-1; TRBD1 aligns across 7 bases. The CDR3 loop spans 12 amino acids. CDR1 is MNHEY, CDR2 SVGAGI, per germline. The junction had 6 bases not matched to a gene; V was cut back by 8 bases and J by 6 bases.

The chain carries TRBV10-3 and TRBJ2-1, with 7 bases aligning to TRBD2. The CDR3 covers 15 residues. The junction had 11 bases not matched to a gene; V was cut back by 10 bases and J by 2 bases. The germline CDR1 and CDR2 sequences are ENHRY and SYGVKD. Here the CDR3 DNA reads TGTGCCACCGCCCTTCGGGACTATCCCTACAATGAGCAGTTCTTC. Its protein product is CATALRDYPYNEQFF.

CDR3 region: CASSQGTGEYNEQFF. CDR3 coding DNA: TGTGCCAGCAGCCAGGGGACAGGGGAATACAATGAGCAGTTCTTC. The chain joins TRBV6-5 to TRBJ2-1; TRBD1 agrees at 10 bases. Germline-derived CDR1 and CDR2 are MNHEY and SVGAGI. The CDR3 consists of 15 residues. The junction had 6 bases not matched to a gene; V was cut back by 6 bases and J by 4 bases.

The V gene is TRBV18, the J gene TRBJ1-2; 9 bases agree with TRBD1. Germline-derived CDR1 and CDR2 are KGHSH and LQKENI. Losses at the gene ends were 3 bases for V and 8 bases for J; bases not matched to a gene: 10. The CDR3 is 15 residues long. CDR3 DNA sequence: TGTGCCAGCTCACCCACGCGGGACAGGGCAGAAGGCTACACCTTC. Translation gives CASSPTRDRAEGYTF. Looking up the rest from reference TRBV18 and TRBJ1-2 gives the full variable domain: NAGVMQNPRHLVRRRGQEARLRCSPMKGHSHVYWYRQLPEEGLKFMVYLQKENIIDESGMPKERFSAEFPKEGPSILRIQQVVRGDSAAYFCASSPTRDRAEGYTFGSGTRLTVV.